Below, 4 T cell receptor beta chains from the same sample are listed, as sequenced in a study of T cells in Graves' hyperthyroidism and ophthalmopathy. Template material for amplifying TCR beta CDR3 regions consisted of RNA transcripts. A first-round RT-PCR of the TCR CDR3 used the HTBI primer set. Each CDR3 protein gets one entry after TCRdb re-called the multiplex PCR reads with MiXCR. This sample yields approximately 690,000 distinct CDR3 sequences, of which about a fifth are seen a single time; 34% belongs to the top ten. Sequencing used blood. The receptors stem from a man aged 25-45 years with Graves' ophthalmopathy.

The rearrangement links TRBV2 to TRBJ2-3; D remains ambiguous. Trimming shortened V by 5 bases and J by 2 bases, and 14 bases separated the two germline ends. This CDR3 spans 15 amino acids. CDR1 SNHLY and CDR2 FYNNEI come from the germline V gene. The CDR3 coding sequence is TGTGCCAGCAGTACCGGCGGTACCTACACAGATACGCAGTATTTT. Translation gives CASSTGGTYTDTQYF.

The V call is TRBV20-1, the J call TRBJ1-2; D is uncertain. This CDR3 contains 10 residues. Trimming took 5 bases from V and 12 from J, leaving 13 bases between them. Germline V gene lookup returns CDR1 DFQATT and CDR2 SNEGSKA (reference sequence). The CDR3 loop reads CSAPPGENTF. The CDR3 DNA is TGCAGTGCTCCTCCCGGGGAAAACACCTTC.

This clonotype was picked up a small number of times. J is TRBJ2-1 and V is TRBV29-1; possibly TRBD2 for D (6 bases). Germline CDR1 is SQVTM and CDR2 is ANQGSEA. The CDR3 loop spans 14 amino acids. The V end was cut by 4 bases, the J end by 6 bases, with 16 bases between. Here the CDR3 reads CSVGREWRANEQFF. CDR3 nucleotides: TGCAGCGTTGGAAGGGAGTGGAGGGCCAATGAGCAGTTCTTC.

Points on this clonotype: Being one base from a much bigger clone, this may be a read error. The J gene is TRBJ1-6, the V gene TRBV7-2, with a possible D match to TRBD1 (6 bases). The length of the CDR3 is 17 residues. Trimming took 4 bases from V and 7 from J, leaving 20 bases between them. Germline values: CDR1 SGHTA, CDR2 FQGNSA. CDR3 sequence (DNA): TGTGCCAGCAGCTACTGGCCGGTCGGACAGCGGAATTCACCCCTCCACTTT. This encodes CASSYWPVGQRNSPLHF. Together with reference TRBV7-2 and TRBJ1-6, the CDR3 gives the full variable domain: GAGVSQSPSNKVTEKGKDVELRCDPISGHTALYWYRQSLGQGLEFLIYFQGNSAPDKSGLPSDRFSAERTGGSVSTLTIQRTQQEDSAVYLCASSYWPVGQRNSPLHFGNGTRLTVT.